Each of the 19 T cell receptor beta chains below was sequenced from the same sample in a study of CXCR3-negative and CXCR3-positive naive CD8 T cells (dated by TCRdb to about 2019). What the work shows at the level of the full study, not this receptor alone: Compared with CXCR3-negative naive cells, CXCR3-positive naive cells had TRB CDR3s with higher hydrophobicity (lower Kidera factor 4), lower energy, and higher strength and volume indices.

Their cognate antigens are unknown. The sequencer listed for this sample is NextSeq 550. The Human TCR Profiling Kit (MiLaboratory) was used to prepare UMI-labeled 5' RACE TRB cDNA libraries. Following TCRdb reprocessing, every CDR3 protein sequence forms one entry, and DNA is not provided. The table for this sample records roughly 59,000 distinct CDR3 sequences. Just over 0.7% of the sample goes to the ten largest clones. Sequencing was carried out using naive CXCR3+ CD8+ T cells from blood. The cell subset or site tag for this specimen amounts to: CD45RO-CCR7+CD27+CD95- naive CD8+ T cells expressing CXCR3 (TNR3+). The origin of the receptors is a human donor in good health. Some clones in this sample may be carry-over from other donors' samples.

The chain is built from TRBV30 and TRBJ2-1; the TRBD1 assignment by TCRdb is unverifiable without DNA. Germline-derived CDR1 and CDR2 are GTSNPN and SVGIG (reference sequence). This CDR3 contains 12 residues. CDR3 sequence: CAWSYVGEEQFF.

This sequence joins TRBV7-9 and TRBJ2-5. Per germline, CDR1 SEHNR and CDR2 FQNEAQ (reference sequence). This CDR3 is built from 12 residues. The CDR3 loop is CASSTYEETQYF.

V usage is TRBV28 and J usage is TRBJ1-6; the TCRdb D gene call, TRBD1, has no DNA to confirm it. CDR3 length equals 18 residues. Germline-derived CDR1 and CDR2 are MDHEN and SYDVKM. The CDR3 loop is CASRSLEGGALENSPLHF.

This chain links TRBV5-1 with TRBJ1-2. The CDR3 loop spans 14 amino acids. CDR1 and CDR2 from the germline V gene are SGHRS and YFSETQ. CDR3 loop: CASKNFGVDYGYTF. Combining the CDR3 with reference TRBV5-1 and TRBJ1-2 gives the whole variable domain KAGVTQTPRYLIKTRGQQVTLSCSPISGHRSVSWYQQTPGQGLQFLFEYFSETQRNKGNFPGRFSGRQFSNSRSEMNVSTLELGDSALYLCASKNFGVDYGYTFGSGTRLTVV.

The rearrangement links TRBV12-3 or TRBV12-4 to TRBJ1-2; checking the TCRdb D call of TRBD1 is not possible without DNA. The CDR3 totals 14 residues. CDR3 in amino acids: CASRTPGTHYGYTF.

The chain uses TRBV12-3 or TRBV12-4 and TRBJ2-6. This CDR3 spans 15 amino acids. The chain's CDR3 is CASSKAYSGANVLTF.

CDR3: CSAWTGVETQYF. The chain combines TRBV29-1 with TRBJ2-5; TCRdb calls TRBD1, which cannot be checked without DNA. The germline V gene encodes CDR1 SQVTM and CDR2 ANQGSEA. The CDR3 is 12 amino acids.

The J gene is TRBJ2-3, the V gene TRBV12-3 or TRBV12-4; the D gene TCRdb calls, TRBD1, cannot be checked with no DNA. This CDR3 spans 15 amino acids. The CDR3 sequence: CASGQSWGSTDTQYF.

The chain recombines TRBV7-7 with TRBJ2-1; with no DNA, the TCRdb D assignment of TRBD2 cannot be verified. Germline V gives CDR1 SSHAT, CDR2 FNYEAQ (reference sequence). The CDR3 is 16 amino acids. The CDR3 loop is CASSPLAGGYYNEQFF.

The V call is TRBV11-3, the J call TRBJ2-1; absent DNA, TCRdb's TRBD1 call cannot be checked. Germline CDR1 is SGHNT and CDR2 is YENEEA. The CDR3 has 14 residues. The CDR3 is CASSLRDRGDEQFF.

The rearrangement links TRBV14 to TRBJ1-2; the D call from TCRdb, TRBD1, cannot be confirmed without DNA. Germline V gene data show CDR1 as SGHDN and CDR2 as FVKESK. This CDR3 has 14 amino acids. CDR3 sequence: CASSQRTGNYGYTF.

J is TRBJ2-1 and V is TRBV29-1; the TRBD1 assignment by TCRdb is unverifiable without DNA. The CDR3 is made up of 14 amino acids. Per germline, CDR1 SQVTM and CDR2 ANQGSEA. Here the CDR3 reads CSDRGGSSYNEQFF.

CDR3 residues: CASSLEYPFYEQYF. J is TRBJ2-7 and V is TRBV7-2. The CDR3 totals 14 residues. The germline gives CDR1 SGHTA, CDR2 FQGNSA.

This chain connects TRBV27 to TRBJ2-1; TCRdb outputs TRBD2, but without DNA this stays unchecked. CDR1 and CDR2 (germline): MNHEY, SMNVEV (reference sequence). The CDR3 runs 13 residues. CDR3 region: CASKTSGNNEQFF.

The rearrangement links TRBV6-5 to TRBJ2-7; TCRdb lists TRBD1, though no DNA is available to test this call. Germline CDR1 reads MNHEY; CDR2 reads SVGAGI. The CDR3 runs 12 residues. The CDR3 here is CASKDQGYEQYF.

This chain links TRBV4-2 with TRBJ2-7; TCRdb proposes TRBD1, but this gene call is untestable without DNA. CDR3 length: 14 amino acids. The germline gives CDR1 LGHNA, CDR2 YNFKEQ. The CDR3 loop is CASSPPGETYEQYF.

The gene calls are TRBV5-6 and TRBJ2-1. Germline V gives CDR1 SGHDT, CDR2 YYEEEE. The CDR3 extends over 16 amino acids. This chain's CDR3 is CASSLAVAGFYNEQFF.

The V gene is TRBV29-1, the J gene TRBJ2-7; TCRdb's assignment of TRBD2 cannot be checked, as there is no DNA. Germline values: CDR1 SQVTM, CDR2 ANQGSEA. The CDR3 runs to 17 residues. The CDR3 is CSVEGSGKLAELGEQYF.

CDR3 amino acids: CASSLSTIPDGYTF. The chain uses TRBV12-3 or TRBV12-4 and TRBJ1-2. This CDR3 is 14 amino acids long.